This T cell receptor (beta chain) was obtained from a study of blood T cell repertoires in COVID-19. The CDR3 is made up of 14 amino acids. Per germline, CDR1 LGHDT and CDR2 YNNKEL (reference sequence). The ends were cut back, 0 bases at V and 7 bases at J, with 10 bases in the middle. This clone was seen only once. Original processing methods: Estimation of nucleated cell counts relied on the amplification of reference gene primers. The method was immunoSEQ multiplex PCR; TCRdb's version includes in-frame clones alone and lacks a portion of them. Clone size and V and J calls were adopted from that table, with D and trimming inferred from the DNA. Of approximately 200,000 clones in the sample, about 81% were seen once.

This sequence was found in a woman in her twenties or thirties who had recovered from COVID-19. This chain uses TRBV3-1 (or the pseudogene TRBV3-2) with TRBJ1-5, with no clear D. Sequencing was performed on PBMCs or T cells enriched from blood (not recorded which). The CDR3 nucleotides read TGTGCCAGCAGCCAAGATCGTGGGAGGCAGCCCCAGCATTTT. Its protein product is CASSQDRGRQPQHF.